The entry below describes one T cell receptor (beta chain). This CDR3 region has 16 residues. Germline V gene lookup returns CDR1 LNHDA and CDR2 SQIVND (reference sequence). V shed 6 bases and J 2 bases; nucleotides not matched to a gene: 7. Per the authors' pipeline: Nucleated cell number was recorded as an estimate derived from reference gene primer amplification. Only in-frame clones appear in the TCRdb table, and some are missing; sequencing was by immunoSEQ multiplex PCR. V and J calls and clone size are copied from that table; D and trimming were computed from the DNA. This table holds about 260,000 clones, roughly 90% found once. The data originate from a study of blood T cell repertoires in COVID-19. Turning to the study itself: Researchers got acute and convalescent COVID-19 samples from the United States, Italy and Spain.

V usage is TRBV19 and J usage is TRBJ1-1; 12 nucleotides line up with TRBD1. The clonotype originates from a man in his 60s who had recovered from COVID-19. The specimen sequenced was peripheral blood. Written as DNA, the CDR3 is TGTGCCAGTAGATCCGGGACAGGGGGCGCAAACACTGAAGCTTTCTTT. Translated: CASRSGTGGANTEAFF.